A single sample gave rise to the 12 T cell receptor beta chains below, sequenced in a study of blood T cell repertoires in COVID-19. TCRdb's copy holds only in-frame clones and misses some; the assay was immunoSEQ multiplex PCR. The profile shows some 80,000 clones, 79% of them singletons. The specimen was peripheral blood. The receptors were gathered from a woman of 80 years or more with active or convalescent COVID-19.

The J gene is TRBJ1-2, the V gene TRBV7-9; 7 bases are shared with TRBD1. Germline CDR1 reads SEHNR; CDR2 reads FQNEAQ (reference sequence). The CDR3 is 13 residues long. V lost 5 bases to trimming and J lost 8 bases; unmatched junction nucleotides: 8. CDR3 DNA sequence: TGTGCCAGCAGCCCGACAGGGAATGGGGGCTACACCTTC. This codes for CASSPTGNGGYTF.

The rearrangement uses TRBV28 and TRBJ1-1; D not certain. The CDR3 sequence is 15 residues long. From germline, CDR1 is MDHEN and CDR2 SYDVKM. V dropped 4 bases and J dropped 0 bases, with 12 bases sitting between them. This chain's CDR3 is CASSSTGRMNTEAFF. CDR3 DNA sequence: TGTGCCAGCAGTTCCACCGGGAGGATGAACACTGAAGCTTTCTTT.

This clone was seen only once. CDR3 amino acids: CASSPDRGLTGELFF. Here the CDR3 DNA reads TGTGCCAGCTCACCCGACAGGGGGCTCACCGGGGAGCTGTTTTTT. The chain is built from TRBV18 and TRBJ2-2, with 10 bases matching TRBD1. J lost 4 bases, V lost 3 bases, and 2 bases had no gene match. CDR1 and CDR2 (germline): KGHSH, LQKENI. The CDR3 runs to 15 residues.

The chain links TRBV6-6 to TRBJ2-1; TRBD1 is a possible D gene (5 bases). Trimming removed 6 bases from V and 6 bases from J, with 18 bases in between. The CDR3 runs 15 residues. CDR1 is MNHNY, CDR2 SVGAGI, per germline (reference sequence). The CDR3 spells CASRAGQGSINEQFF. The DNA for the CDR3 is TGTGCCAGCAGGGCAGGGCAGGGTTCCATCAATGAGCAGTTCTTC.

The chain couples TRBV3-1 (or the pseudogene TRBV3-2) to TRBJ2-1; 10 bases match TRBD2. V was pared by 0 bases and J by 8 bases, with 10 bases of the junction left unmatched. This CDR3 has 17 amino acids. Germline values: CDR1 LGHDT, CDR2 YNNKEL (reference sequence). In DNA, the CDR3 is TGTGCCAGCAGCCAAGAGGCTAGCGGGGGCCAGGGAGATGAGCAGTTCTTC. Translating gives CASSQEASGGQGDEQFF.

V usage is TRBV11-1 and J usage is TRBJ2-7, with unresolved D. V lost 8 bases to trimming and J lost 2 bases, with 10 bases between them. This CDR3 contains 12 residues. Germline V gene data show CDR1 as SGHAT and CDR2 as FQDESV (reference sequence). CDR3 nucleotides: TGTGCCAGCCGCACAGAAACCTACGAGCAGTACTTC. Translated: CASRTETYEQYF.

Written as DNA, the CDR3 is TGTGCCAGCAGTGCCGGGACTACCAAGCCTGGTGAGCAGTTCTTC. Translation: CASSAGTTKPGEQFF. The chain recombines TRBV2 with TRBJ2-1, with 7 nucleotides matching TRBD2. V was pared by 4 bases and J by 9 bases, with 12 bases of the junction left unmatched. The length of the CDR3 is 15 residues. Germline lookup yields CDR1 SNHLY and CDR2 FYNNEI. Filled out from reference TRBV2 and TRBJ2-1, the complete variable domain reads EPEVTQTPSHQVTQMGQEVILRCVPISNHLYFYWYRQILGQKVEFLVSFYNNEISEKSEIFDDQFSVERPDGSNFTLKIRSTKLEDSAMYFCASSAGTTKPGEQFFGPGTRLTVL.

J is TRBJ2-2 and V is TRBV10-1; 9 nucleotides line up with TRBD2. The CDR3 runs to 17 residues. V shed 0 bases and J 6 bases; nucleotides not matched to a gene: 8. The germline V gene encodes CDR1 WNHNN and CDR2 SYGVQD (reference sequence). The DNA of the CDR3 is TGCGCCAGCAGTGAGTCTGGCGGGGGGGCCTCGGCCGGGGAGCTGTTTTTT. Protein: CASSESGGGASAGELFF.

The V call is TRBV28, the J call TRBJ2-5; TRBD1 aligns across 8 bases. The V and J ends lost 1 base and 0 bases, in that order; junction bases with no gene match: 10. Per germline, CDR1 MDHEN and CDR2 SYDVKM. The CDR3 is 18 amino acids. The CDR3 protein is CASSLFLSQDRDQETQYF. The CDR3 DNA is TGTGCCAGCAGTTTATTCCTCTCCCAGGACAGGGACCAAGAGACCCAGTACTTC. Variable domain in full (rest from reference TRBV28 and TRBJ2-5): DVKVTQSSRYLVKRTGEKVFLECVQDMDHENMFWYRQDPGLGLRLIYFSYDVKMKEKGDIPEGYSVSREKKERFSLILESASTNQTSMYLCASSLFLSQDRDQETQYFGPGTRLLVL.

The rearrangement links TRBV18 to TRBJ2-7; TRBD2 agrees at 14 bases. CDR1 KGHSH and CDR2 LQKENI come from the germline V gene. The CDR3 is made up of 16 amino acids. V was pared by 0 bases and J by 6 bases, with 4 bases of the junction left unmatched. CDR3 amino acids: CASSPPWTSGRSEQYF. In DNA form, the CDR3 reads TGTGCCAGCTCACCACCGTGGACTAGCGGGAGGAGCGAGCAGTACTTC.

The V and J genes are TRBV27 and TRBJ1-2; unclear D gene. Between the trimmed V and J ends, which lost 3 bases and 9 bases, there was a span of 14 bases. The CDR3 contains 13 residues. From germline, CDR1 is MNHEY and CDR2 SMNVEV (reference sequence). The CDR3 DNA reads as TGTGCCAGCAGTTTTCGGGAGACGGAGCGCTACACCTTC. It specifies CASSFRETERYTF.

The J gene is TRBJ1-2, the V gene TRBV27; 7 nucleotides agree with TRBD1. The CDR3 has 13 residues. Germline values: CDR1 MNHEY, CDR2 SMNVEV (reference sequence). V lost 6 bases to trimming and J lost 8 bases; unmatched junction nucleotides: 9. CDR3 coding DNA: TGTGCCAGCAGCCCGACAGGGATCTTGGGCTACACCTTC. Amino acids: CASSPTGILGYTF.